These 32 T cell receptor beta chains were sequenced from one sample in a study of blood T cell repertoires in COVID-19. The table came from immunoSEQ multiplex PCR; TCRdb's copy has only in-frame clones and leaves some out. The sample contains around 34,000 clones, roughly 82% of which appear only once. The sequenced sample consisted of peripheral blood. The receptors were sampled from an elderly man with active or convalescent COVID-19.

V and J are TRBV5-1 and TRBJ1-2; TRBD1 agrees at 8 bases. J gave up 4 bases and V 0 bases, and 2 bases lay outside the gene matches. This CDR3 is 14 amino acids long. In germline, CDR1 is SGHRS, CDR2 YFSETQ. The CDR3 region has the DNA TGCGCCAGCAGCTTGGGACAGGGGAGCTATGGCTACACCTTC. It is translated as CASSLGQGSYGYTF.

This chain links TRBV5-4 with TRBJ2-2, with unresolved D. CDR3 size: 14 residues. Germline V CDR1 and CDR2: SGHNT, YYREEE (reference sequence). V dropped 2 bases and J dropped 2 bases, with 7 bases sitting between them. CDR3 sequence: CASSFLVNTGELFF. In DNA form, the CDR3 reads TGTGCCAGCAGCTTCCTTGTAAACACCGGGGAGCTGTTTTTT. The full variable domain, with the rest looked up from reference TRBV5-4 and TRBJ2-2, is ETGVTQSPTHLIKTRGQQVTLRCSSQSGHNTVSWYQQALGQGPQFIFQYYREEENGRGNFPPRFSGLQFPNYSSELNVNALELDDSALYLCASSFLVNTGELFFGEGSRLTVL.

This clone was observed once. V gene TRBV19 combines with J gene TRBJ2-7; the D is unclear. This CDR3 comprises 13 residues. CDR1 is LNHDA and CDR2 is SQIVND in the germline V gene (reference sequence). Deletions cut 8 bases from V and 0 bases from J, with 11 bases between. CDR3 nucleotides: TGTGCCAGTCGCCGCGGCGTCTCCTACGAGCAGTACTTC. Translation gives CASRRGVSYEQYF. Supplemented by reference TRBV19 and TRBJ2-7, the full variable domain reads DGGITQSPKYLFRKEGQNVTLSCEQNLNHDAMYWYRQDPGQGLRLIYYSQIVNDFQKGDIAEGYSVSREKKESFPLTVTSAQKNPTAFYLCASRRGVSYEQYFGPGTRLTVT.

This clone showed up just a few times. The chain has TRBV28 and TRBJ2-5; 10 nucleotides match TRBD1. V gave up 5 bases and J gave up 5 bases; unmatched junction bases: 8. The V gene's germline CDR1 is MDHEN and CDR2 SYDVKM. The CDR3 runs to 15 residues. DNA of the CDR3: TGTGCCAGCAGTGTCGACAGGGGGCGGTGGGAGACCCAGTACTTC. Translated, it gives CASSVDRGRWETQYF.

Within the sample, this clone is medium-sized. The genes are TRBV6-6 and TRBJ1-5, with 7 positions matching TRBD1. Germline CDR1 and CDR2: MNHNY and SVGAGI (reference sequence). There are 12 residues in the CDR3. V was clipped by 5 bases and J by 8 bases; unmatched bases: 3. The CDR3 DNA is TGTGCCAGCAGTAGACAGGGAGAGCCCCAGCATTTT. As protein: CASSRQGEPQHF.

The rearrangement links TRBV2 to TRBJ1-1; D gene ambiguous. The CDR3 runs 11 residues. Germline lookup yields CDR1 SNHLY and CDR2 FYNNEI. The V gene lost 4 bases and the J gene lost 2 bases, with 2 bases spanning the gap. The CDR3 DNA reads TGTGCCAGCAGTGCTAACACTGAAGCTTTCTTT. This sequence encodes CASSANTEAFF.

The chain employs TRBV3-1 (or the pseudogene TRBV3-2) and TRBJ2-1, with D perhaps matching TRBD2 (6 bases). The CDR3 is made up of 15 amino acids. The ends were cut back, 3 bases at V and 0 bases at J, with 9 bases in the middle. Germline CDR1 and CDR2: LGHDT and YNNKEL (reference sequence). CDR3 nucleotides: TGTGCCAGCAGCCATTCACTAGCCTCCTACAATGAGCAGTTCTTC. The encoded protein is CASSHSLASYNEQFF.

The chain employs TRBV2 and TRBJ1-2, with 11 bases fitting TRBD1. Germline V CDR1 and CDR2: SNHLY, FYNNEI. CDR3 size: 12 residues. After removal of 8 bases from V and 8 bases from J, the junction contained 4 bases not matched to a gene. CDR3 coding DNA: TGTGCCAGCGGGACAGGGGGTCGGGGCTACACCTTC. It codes for CASGTGGRGYTF.

CDR3 region: CSAGQGYNSPLHF. The DNA for the CDR3 is TGCAGCGCCGGACAGGGTTATAATTCACCCCTCCACTTT. This chain connects TRBV29-1 to TRBJ1-6, with 8 bases matching TRBD1. The CDR3 has 13 residues. The junction had 3 bases not matched to a gene; V was cut back by 7 bases and J by 4 bases. Per the germline V gene, CDR1 is SQVTM and CDR2 is ANQGSEA.

This sequence joins TRBV3-1 (or the pseudogene TRBV3-2) and TRBJ2-4; D is unresolved. Trimming left V 1 base short and J 8 bases short, with 9 bases between. Germline CDR1 reads LGHDT; CDR2 reads YNNKEL (reference sequence). The CDR3 consists of 13 residues. The DNA of the CDR3 is TGTGCCAGCAGCCAAGGCAACTTTGACATTCAGTACTTC. It yields the protein CASSQGNFDIQYF.

The chain combines TRBV7-2 with TRBJ1-5; possible D gene TRBD1, 6 bases. V dropped 2 bases and J dropped 6 bases, with 11 bases sitting between them. The CDR3 is 14 amino acids. CDR1 is SGHTA, CDR2 FQGNSA, per germline. The CDR3 loop is CASSLQTGAQPQHF. The CDR3 DNA reads TGTGCCAGCAGCTTACAGACAGGTGCTCAGCCCCAGCATTTT.

The chain has TRBV30 and TRBJ2-5, with 8 bases lining up with TRBD1. This CDR3 is built from 15 residues. Germline V gene data show CDR1 as GTSNPN and CDR2 as SVGIG (reference sequence). V dropped 1 base and J dropped 5; count of bases not matched to a gene: 9. CDR3 nucleotides: TGTGCCTGGAGTGCAAACAGGGGGTATGGGGAGACCCAGTACTTC. Its protein is CAWSANRGYGETQYF.

The chain links TRBV6-2 or TRBV6-3 to TRBJ1-6; D call uncertain. Germline lookup yields CDR1 MNHEY and CDR2 SVGEGT. The CDR3 runs 16 residues. V was trimmed by 5 bases and J by 9 bases, leaving 20 bases between them. The CDR3 sequence is CASSDFSQADSSPLHF. CDR3 in DNA: TGTGCCAGCAGTGACTTCTCGCAGGCTGATAGTTCACCCCTCCACTTT.

This clone was observed once. The gene calls are TRBV15 and TRBJ2-5; D is perhaps TRBD1 (7 bases). Trimming cost V 3 bases and J 4 bases, with 12 bases left between them. The CDR3 is 14 residues long. CDR1 and CDR2 from the germline V gene are LNHNV and YYDKDF (reference sequence). The CDR3 coding sequence is TGTGCCACCAGCAGGGGACAGCGGGTAGAGACCCAGTACTTC. The encoded protein is CATSRGQRVETQYF. Complete variable domain (other parts from reference TRBV15 and TRBJ2-5): DAMVIQNPRYQVTQFGKPVTLSCSQTLNHNVMYWYQQKSSQAPKLLFHYYDKDFNNEADTPDNFQSRRPNTSFCFLDIRSPGLGDTAMYLCATSRGQRVETQYFGPGTRLLVL.

The CDR3, as DNA: TGTGCCAGCAGCGTAGCGACTAGCGGGACCGCCTACAATGAGCAGTTCTTC. The encoded protein is CASSVATSGTAYNEQFF. V and J are TRBV9 and TRBJ2-1; 11 bases match TRBD2. Germline-derived CDR1 and CDR2 are SGDLS and YYNGEE. V lost 0 bases to trimming and J lost 2 bases; unmatched junction nucleotides: 4. This CDR3 comprises 17 residues.

The chain joins TRBV4-1 to TRBJ2-1, with TRBD2 identical over 7 bases. The CDR3 covers 17 residues. Germline CDR1 MGHRA, CDR2 YSYEKL. V lost 0 bases, J lost 2 bases, and 7 bases stayed unmatched. CDR3 sequence: CASSQDGLAATYNEQFF. CDR3 coding DNA: TGCGCCAGCAGCCAAGATGGGCTAGCGGCCACCTACAATGAGCAGTTCTTC.

In nucleotides, the CDR3 is TGTGCCAGCAGCAAACTGTACAGGGTGAGTGAGCAGTACTTC. Protein sequence: CASSKLYRVSEQYF. This chain uses TRBV21-1 with TRBJ2-7; TRBD1, as called in the table, went unchecked against the DNA. TRBV21-1 is marked as a pseudogene. The CDR3 has 14 residues.

The chain joins TRBV10-3 to TRBJ1-2; a weak D match, TRBD1 (6 bases). Germline CDR1 is ENHRY and CDR2 is SYGVKD. CDR3 length: 13 residues. V shed 9 bases and J shed 3 bases, with 14 bases lying between them. CDR3 sequence: CAIAGGPHYGYTF. The CDR3 DNA follows: TGTGCCATTGCGGGGGGGCCCCACTATGGCTACACCTTC.

The chain couples TRBV4-3 to TRBJ1-3, with D unclear. Trimming removed 0 bases at V and 0 bases at J, with 6 bases between. CDR1 and CDR2 from the germline V gene are LGHNA and YSLEER. This CDR3 is 15 amino acids long. The CDR3 bases are TGCGCCAGCAGCCAAGATCCCCGCTCTGGAAACACCATATATTTT. Translation: CASSQDPRSGNTIYF.

Regarding this clone: Its ends do not fully match the called genes, so a read error is possible. The CDR3, as DNA: TGCGCCAGCAGCCAGCCGGGGGTCCCGGGAGTACGTTTT. Its translation is CASSQPGVPGVRF. The chain couples TRBV4-1 to TRBJ1-3; D is possibly TRBD1 (5 bases). Germline V gene data show CDR1 as MGHRA and CDR2 as YSYEKL. This CDR3 spans 13 amino acids.

V is TRBV7-9 and J is TRBJ2-3, with TRBD1 identical over 10 bases. Looked up from germline, CDR1 is SEHNR and CDR2 is FQNEAQ (reference sequence). With V trimmed by 5 bases and J by 5 bases, 4 bases remained unmatched. There are 14 residues in the CDR3. The CDR3 spells CASSLRTGGDTQYF. CDR3 in DNA: TGTGCCAGCAGCCTTCGGACAGGGGGAGATACGCAGTATTTT. Supplemented by reference TRBV7-9 and TRBJ2-3, the full variable domain reads DTGVSQNPRHKITKRGQNVTFRCDPISEHNRLYWYRQTLGQGPEFLTYFQNEAQLEKSRLLSDRFSAERPKGSFSTLEIQRTEQGDSAMYLCASSLRTGGDTQYFGPGTRLTVL.

The V gene is TRBV6-5, the J gene TRBJ2-5; D ambiguous. The CDR3 extends over 13 amino acids. CDR1 is MNHEY, CDR2 SVGAGI, per germline. V lost 8 bases, J lost 0 bases, and 10 bases lay in between. This CDR3 reads CASQSTDQETQYF. Written as DNA, the CDR3 is TGTGCCAGCCAGAGCACAGACCAAGAGACCCAGTACTTC.

The chain uses TRBV7-9 and TRBJ2-7, with 9 positions matching TRBD2. The germline V gene encodes CDR1 SEHNR and CDR2 FQNEAQ (reference sequence). The CDR3 is 14 amino acids. Losses at the gene ends were 1 base for V and 4 bases for J; bases not matched to a gene: 2. This chain's CDR3 is CASSLGGLAYEQYF. The CDR3 nucleotides are TGTGCCAGCAGCTTAGGGGGACTAGCATACGAGCAGTACTTC.

V and J are TRBV29-1 and TRBJ2-7; weak D call: TRBD2 (5 bases). Trimming took off 3 bases at V and 5 bases at J, with 14 bases between the two ends. The CDR3 totals 13 residues. CDR1 is SQVTM and CDR2 is ANQGSEA in the germline V gene. The CDR3 region is CSVEPGYGDEQYF. In DNA, the CDR3 is TGCAGCGTTGAGCCGGGTTACGGGGACGAGCAGTACTTC.

The V call is TRBV7-6, the J call TRBJ2-1; 10 bases align to TRBD1. Germline loops: CDR1 SGHVS, CDR2 FNYEAQ. The length of the CDR3 is 15 residues. V trimming: 4 bases; J trimming: 5 bases; junction bases outside the gene matches: 5. The CDR3 sequence is CASSSGTGVDNEQFF. The CDR3 coding sequence is TGTGCCAGCAGCTCCGGGACAGGGGTGGACAATGAGCAGTTCTTC.

The chain combines TRBV6-5 with TRBJ2-1; D gene unclear. This CDR3 region has 13 residues. Germline lookup yields CDR1 MNHEY and CDR2 SVGAGI. The germline V and J ends were trimmed by 0 bases and 8 bases, with 8 bases remaining between them. The CDR3 region has the DNA TGTGCCAGCAGTTACTCGAGATTGGATGAGCAGTTCTTC. Translating it yields CASSYSRLDEQFF.

This chain joins TRBV7-3 and TRBJ2-3, with a tentative D call TRBD1 (7 bases). Per germline, CDR1 SGHTA and CDR2 FQGTGA. The CDR3 covers 17 residues. The germline V and J ends were trimmed by 5 bases and 4 bases, with 22 bases remaining between them. CDR3 sequence (DNA): TGTGCCAGCAGCCTCACCGCGGGACAGTTGAACCCAGATACGCAGTATTTT. This encodes CASSLTAGQLNPDTQYF.

This clone is a singleton in its sample. The chain employs TRBV2 and TRBJ1-4, with 8 positions matching TRBD1. Germline loops: CDR1 SNHLY, CDR2 FYNNEI. Germline trimming cut 6 bases from V and 7 bases from J; bases unmatched to any gene: 7. CDR3 size: 14 residues. The CDR3 DNA follows: TGTGCCAGCAGCACCGGGACAGGAGGTGAAAAACTGTTTTTT. It is translated as CASSTGTGGEKLFF.

The CDR3 DNA sequence: TGTGCCAGCAGCTTCGGCCCGGGATTCGAGACGAACACCGGGGAGCTGTTTTTT. The encoded protein is CASSFGPGFETNTGELFF. The chain recombines TRBV7-9 with TRBJ2-2, with D perhaps TRBD2 (5 bases). The CDR3 is made up of 18 amino acids. The V end lost 3 bases, the J end lost 0 bases, and 17 bases lay between the germline ends. CDR1 SEHNR and CDR2 FQNEAQ come from the germline V gene (reference sequence).

The chain employs TRBV2 and TRBJ1-2, with D perhaps TRBD1 (5 bases). V lost 2 bases and J 8 bases, leaving 18 bases between the germline ends. CDR1 is SNHLY, CDR2 FYNNEI, per germline. The CDR3 is 15 amino acids. CDR3 DNA sequence: TGTGCCAGCAGTGAAACGGGGGACCAAGGTCAGGGCTACACCTTC. As protein: CASSETGDQGQGYTF. The full variable domain, rest sourced from reference TRBV2 and TRBJ1-2, is EPEVTQTPSHQVTQMGQEVILRCVPISNHLYFYWYRQILGQKVEFLVSFYNNEISEKSEIFDDQFSVERPDGSNFTLKIRSTKLEDSAMYFCASSETGDQGQGYTFGSGTRLTVV.

DNA of the CDR3: TGTGCCAGCAGCCTCCGGGAGGGGAGCAATGAGCAGTTCTTC. Translation: CASSLREGSNEQFF. The rearrangement uses TRBV7-8 and TRBJ2-1; TRBD2 agrees at 8 bases. Germline CDR1 and CDR2: SGHVS and FQNEAQ. CDR3 length: 14 amino acids. After removal of 5 bases from V and 6 bases from J, the junction contained 6 bases not matched to a gene.

V is TRBV9 and J is TRBJ2-7; 8 bases match TRBD2. The trim removed 0 bases at V and 6 bases at J, leaving 5 bases unmatched. The CDR3 is 14 amino acids. Germline-derived CDR1 and CDR2 are SGDLS and YYNGEE. CDR3 sequence: CASSVEGRGVEQYF. The CDR3 coding sequence is TGTGCCAGCAGCGTAGAAGGGCGGGGGGTCGAGCAGTACTTC. The full variable domain, with the rest looked up from reference TRBV9 and TRBJ2-7, is DSGVTQTPKHLITATGQRVTLRCSPRSGDLSVYWYQQSLDQGLQFLIQYYNGEERAKGNILERFSAQQFPDLHSELNLSSLELGDSALYFCASSVEGRGVEQYFGPGTRLTVT.